This T cell receptor beta chain appears in the sequencing data of a study of long-term antiretroviral therapy in people with HIV. Germline CDR1 is SGHVS and CDR2 is FNYEAQ. This CDR3 has 15 amino acids. Trimming shortened V by 1 base and J by 2 bases, and 11 bases separated the two germline ends. On this clone itself: Its target is unknown.

Survey-level resolution applied to immunoSEQ assay v3.0. Clones were sequenced by immunoSEQ multiplex PCR, and TCRdb holds only the in-frame ones, with some missing. The sample comprises fewer than 20,000 clones, 84% of which are singletons, and approximately 8.4% rests with the top ten. Whole-study findings and limits: Clonal expansions arising prior to ART prevailed in the repertoire at every time point.

Participants with HIV, all of them, were treated in the United States. The TCR comes from a man aged 18 to 29 with HIV. The chain links TRBV7-6 to TRBJ2-5, with D possibly being TRBD1 or TRBD2 (5 bases each). Sequenced here: unsorted PBMCs, sampled 0.1 years after starting antiretroviral therapy. The DNA of the CDR3 is TGTGCCAGCAGCTTAGGAGGGGACCCACAAGAGACCCAGTACTTC. Its translation is CASSLGGDPQETQYF.